This TCR beta chain was captured by sequencing in a study of blood T cell repertoires in COVID-19. Germline-derived CDR1 and CDR2 are SNHLY and FYNNEI. This CDR3 is 11 amino acids long. V lost 8 bases and J lost 1, with 5 bases in between. Methods used by the authors: Reference gene primer amplification gave estimated nucleated cell counts. The method was immunoSEQ multiplex PCR; TCRdb's version includes in-frame clones alone and lacks a portion of them. D and trimming come from the DNA, and the V and J calls and clone size come from that table. The table has around 450,000 clones, roughly nine tenths seen once. To note about this clone: Other DNA sequences in this sample translate to the same CDR3.

Material: PBMCs or T cells enriched from blood (not recorded which). The genes are TRBV2 and TRBJ2-5, with unresolved D. The TCR sequence derives from a woman under 30 who had recovered from COVID-19. CDR3 in DNA: TGTGCCAGCGACTTCCAAGAGACCCAGTACTTC. As protein: CASDFQETQYF.